This T cell receptor (beta chain) was recovered during a study of cytomegalovirus exposure and HLA in healthy donors. This CDR3 spans 15 amino acids. Germline V gene sequence: CDR1 SGHTA, CDR2 FQGNSA. With V trimmed by 4 bases and J by 5 bases, 7 bases remained unmatched. The donors were healthy bone marrow donors. Points from the study as a whole: In a later analysis, compared with equally common non-associated chains, HLA-associated beta chains were more expanded.

In regard to this clone: Its target is unknown.

PCR was performed using 60 Vbeta and 13 Jbeta primers. The assay was immunoSEQ multiplex PCR, and TCRdb's table has in-frame clones only and misses some. Altogether 85,000 to 130,000 clones are present, 65% to 90% being singletons, with the ten largest covering about 1.6%. The material sequenced was PBMCs. V gene TRBV7-2 combines with J gene TRBJ2-1; 8 positions match TRBD2. This TCR was sampled from a man in his forties or fifties in good health and CMV-seronegative. The CDR3 sequence is CASSSSGGPHNEQFF. CDR3 DNA: TGTGCCAGCAGCTCGTCGGGGGGGCCCCACAATGAGCAGTTCTTC. Looking up the rest from reference TRBV7-2 and TRBJ2-1 gives the full variable domain: GAGVSQSPSNKVTEKGKDVELRCDPISGHTALYWYRQSLGQGLEFLIYFQGNSAPDKSGLPSDRFSAERTGGSVSTLTIQRTQQEDSAVYLCASSSSGGPHNEQFFGPGTRLTVL.